This T cell receptor beta chain was recovered during a study of spatial heterogeneity in lung cancer. Time point noted: sample taken at primary tumor resection. From tumor, nontumor lung or frozen PBMC, whole RNA was taken unsorted for sequencing. In the library, each TCR cDNA molecule bore its own unique molecular identifier. TCRdb redid the calling of the 5' RACE reads with MiXCR, one entry per CDR3 protein. The profile shows roughly 18,000 distinct CDR3 sequences, approximately 18% of them singletons. This material consisted of PBMCs, taken at surgery. This TCR was sampled from a male donor with early-stage non-small cell lung cancer.

The CDR3: CASSVQEETQYF. CDR3 coding DNA: TGTGCCAGCAGCGTCCAGGAGGAGACCCAGTACTTC. The chain links TRBV9 to TRBJ2-5; D is unresolved. Germline CDR1 and CDR2: SGDLS and YYNGEE. V lost 2 bases, J lost 5 bases, and 7 bases lay in between. The CDR3 consists of 12 residues.